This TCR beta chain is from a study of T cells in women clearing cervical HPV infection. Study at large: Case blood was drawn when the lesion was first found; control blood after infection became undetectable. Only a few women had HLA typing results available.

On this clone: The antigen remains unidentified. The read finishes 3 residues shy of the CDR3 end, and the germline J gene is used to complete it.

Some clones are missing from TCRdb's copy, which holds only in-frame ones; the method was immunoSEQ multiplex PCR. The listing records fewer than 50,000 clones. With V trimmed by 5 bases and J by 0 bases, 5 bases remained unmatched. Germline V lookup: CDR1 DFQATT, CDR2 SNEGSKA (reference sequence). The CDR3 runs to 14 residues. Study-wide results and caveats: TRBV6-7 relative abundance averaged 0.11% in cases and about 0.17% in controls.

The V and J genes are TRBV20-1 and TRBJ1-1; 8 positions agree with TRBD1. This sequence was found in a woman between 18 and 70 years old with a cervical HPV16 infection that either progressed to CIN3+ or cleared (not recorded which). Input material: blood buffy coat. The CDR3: CSAPRTGMNTEAFF. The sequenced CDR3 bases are TGCAGTGCTCCCCGGACAGGGATGAACACTGAA.